One and the same sample provided the 6 T cell receptor beta chains below, sequenced in a study of T cells in Graves' hyperthyroidism and ophthalmopathy. RNA transcripts yielded amplified TCR beta CDR3 regions. With the HTBI primer set, the TCR CDR3 went through a first round of RT-PCR. TCRdb used MiXCR to reprocess the multiplex PCR reads, holding one entry per CDR3 protein. The table lists about 400,000 distinct CDR3 sequences, 15% of them singletons, with 32% in the top ten. The specimen sequenced was blood. All receptors come from a woman younger than 45 with Graves' hyperthyroidism.

This clonotype has ten or more counts. This rearrangement joins TRBV2 to TRBJ2-7; D might be TRBD2 (7 bases). CDR3 size: 20 residues. Germline CDR1 and CDR2: SNHLY and FYNNEI. The ends were cut back, 2 bases at V and 0 bases at J, with 26 bases in the middle. Here the CDR3 reads CASSEFEGDYQDRSSYEQYF. The CDR3 nucleotides read TGTGCCAGCAGTGAATTTGAGGGGGACTACCAAGATAGGAGCTCCTACGAGCAGTACTTC. Based on the CDR3 plus reference TRBV2 and TRBJ2-7, the full variable domain is EPEVTQTPSHQVTQMGQEVILRCVPISNHLYFYWYRQILGQKVEFLVSFYNNEISEKSEIFDDQFSVERPDGSNFTLKIRSTKLEDSAMYFCASSEFEGDYQDRSSYEQYFGPGTRLTVT.

This clonotype appeared many times. The gene calls are TRBV12-3 or TRBV12-4 and TRBJ2-7; 11 nucleotides match TRBD2. The CDR3 is made up of 17 amino acids. Germline trimming cut 8 bases from V and 6 bases from J; bases unmatched to any gene: 18. CDR3 DNA: TGTGCCAGCGTCCTATATGCGACTAGCGGGATTCGGTGCGAGCAGTACTTC. Its translation: CASVLYATSGIRCEQYF.

This clonotype was observed at least ten times. V gene TRBV12-3 or TRBV12-4 combines with J gene TRBJ2-7; perhaps TRBD2 as D (6 bases). Between the trimmed V and J ends, which lost 7 bases and 4 bases, there was a span of 17 bases. There are 14 residues in the CDR3. CDR3 amino acids: CASTPGLMTYEQYF. Here the CDR3 DNA reads TGTGCCAGCACCCCGGGACTCATGACTTACGAGCAGTACTTC.

This clonotype was recorded only once. This may stem from a read error, because a much larger clone lies one nucleotide away. V is TRBV6-1 and J is TRBJ2-7; TRBD1 or TRBD2 may be the D gene (5 bases each). The DNA end favors TRBJ2-1, so the J call may be wrong. Germline CDR1 MNHNS, CDR2 SASEGT. The CDR3 spans 13 residues. The CDR3 loop is CASSTGLNYEQFF. In DNA form, the CDR3 reads TGTGCCAGCAGTACAGGACTTAACTACGAGCAGTTCTTC.

This clonotype was seen repeatedly, ten times or more. The V and J genes are TRBV6-1 and TRBJ1-5; 7 nucleotides agree with TRBD1. V was pared by 5 bases and J by 7 bases, with 8 bases of the junction left unmatched. The CDR3 loop spans 14 amino acids. Per the germline V gene, CDR1 is MNHNS and CDR2 is SASEGT. CDR3 nucleotide sequence: TGTGCCAGCAGTCCCTCCAGGGGGAACCAGCCCCAGCATTTT. Protein product: CASSPSRGNQPQHF.

This clonotype was counted at least ten times. The chain has TRBV2 and TRBJ2-3; TRBD1 might be the D (5 bases). Germline CDR1 reads SNHLY; CDR2 reads FYNNEI. Trimming left V 0 bases short and J 8 bases short, with 12 bases between. The CDR3 extends over 14 amino acids. This chain's CDR3 is CASSEAGQLRTQYF. The CDR3 DNA reads as TGTGCCAGCAGTGAAGCGGGGCAGTTACGTACGCAGTATTTT. Full variable domain (missing parts from reference TRBV2 and TRBJ2-3): EPEVTQTPSHQVTQMGQEVILRCVPISNHLYFYWYRQILGQKVEFLVSFYNNEISEKSEIFDDQFSVERPDGSNFTLKIRSTKLEDSAMYFCASSEAGQLRTQYFGPGTRLTVL.